This T cell receptor (beta chain) was profiled in a study of siplizumab effects on memory and regulatory T cells. Study-level points and caveats: Memory cells seemed less diverse than naive T cells, which also seemed major contributors to the alloresponse. Mappable alloreactive CD4+ clones were on average about 70% Treg-derived with siplizumab, around 25% in controls. Mapping to unstimulated subsets was achieved for only a minor fraction of alloreactive clones.

Germline V gene sequence: CDR1 MNHEY, CDR2 SVGAGI. This CDR3 is built from 13 residues. V was shortened by 7 bases and J by 7 bases, with 14 bases between the two germline ends. A word on this clone: The target antigen is unknown.

Using immunoSEQ multiplex PCR, the repertoire was profiled, and TCRdb retains in-frame clones only, with some absent. The sample contains about 57,000 clones, around four fifths of which appear only once. The V call is TRBV6-5, the J call TRBJ1-5; D unclear. The origin of this receptor is a human donor in good health. Specimen: memory CD4+ T cells sorted from blood. The CDR3 sequence: CASTLRRGQPQHF. The DNA for the CDR3 is TGTGCCAGCACTCTTCGGCGGGGACAGCCCCAGCATTTT.